The 24 T cell receptor beta chains below all came from one sample that was sequenced in a study of blood T cell repertoires in COVID-19. The data were produced by immunoSEQ multiplex PCR, yet TCRdb's version contains in-frame clones alone and is incomplete. Of about 150,000 clones listed, over 65% are singletons. Sequenced sample: PBMCs or T cells enriched from blood (not recorded which). These receptors were obtained from a woman in her forties or fifties who had recovered from COVID-19.

This chain uses TRBV28 with TRBJ2-7; 11 nucleotides match TRBD1. Germline loops: CDR1 MDHEN, CDR2 SYDVKM. J gave up 4 bases and V 2 bases, and 13 bases lay outside the gene matches. This CDR3 region has 18 residues. CDR3 nucleotides: TGTGCCAGCAGTTTAGGGGGAAATAGGACAGGGGGCTGGTACGAGCAGTACGTC. It specifies CASSLGGNRTGGWYEQYV.

This sequence joins TRBV20-1 and TRBJ1-1, with 8 positions matching TRBD1. Trimming cost V 7 bases and J 8 bases; bases outside gene matches: 6. The length of the CDR3 is 11 residues. The germline gives CDR1 DFQATT, CDR2 SNEGSKA (reference sequence). CDR3 DNA: TGCAGTGTTTGGACAGGGCCGGAAGCTTTCTTT. It codes for CSVWTGPEAFF.

As regards this clone: A junction end diverges from the germline sequence, so it may reflect a read error. The V call is TRBV20-1, the J call TRBJ1-1; 7 bases agree with TRBD1. The CDR3 length is 11 residues. The germline V gene has CDR1 DFQATT and CDR2 SNEGSKA (reference sequence). The CDR3 is CSARRQGESIF. In DNA form, the CDR3 reads TGCAGTGCTAGGCGACAGGGTGAGAGTATCTTT.

The chain is built from TRBV6-5 and TRBJ2-1, with D maybe TRBD1 (6 bases). The germline V gene has CDR1 MNHEY and CDR2 SVGAGI. The ends were cut back, 3 bases at V and 9 bases at J, with 12 bases in the middle. This CDR3 is built from 13 residues. The CDR3 sequence is CASSYYRAGEQFF. As DNA, the CDR3 is TGTGCCAGCAGTTATTACAGGGCGGGTGAGCAGTTCTTC.

The chain links TRBV9 to TRBJ1-1; 7 nucleotides align to TRBD1. V shed 4 bases and J 0 bases; nucleotides not matched to a gene: 9. The V gene's germline CDR1 is SGDLS and CDR2 YYNGEE. CDR3 length: 16 residues. The CDR3 loop reads CASSPPGGRMNTEAFF. DNA for the CDR3: TGTGCCAGCAGCCCTCCAGGGGGGCGGATGAACACTGAAGCTTTCTTT.

J is TRBJ2-3 and V is TRBV7-9; possibly TRBD1 for D (5 bases). Germline V gene data show CDR1 as SEHNR and CDR2 as FQNEAQ (reference sequence). Trimming removed 5 bases from V and 2 bases from J, with 14 bases in between. The CDR3 totals 15 residues. The CDR3 loop reads CASSQSPTDTDTQYF. CDR3 DNA sequence: TGTGCCAGCAGCCAATCACCGACAGACACAGATACGCAGTATTTT.

This clone was counted between two and nine times. V usage is TRBV18 and J usage is TRBJ1-2, with 10 nucleotides matching TRBD1. This CDR3 spans 15 amino acids. With V trimmed by 2 bases and J by 7 bases, 7 bases remained unmatched. Germline assignment: CDR1 KGHSH and CDR2 LQKENI. This CDR3 is CASSPSGTGEIGYTF. The DNA for the CDR3 is TGTGCCAGCTCACCATCGGGGACAGGGGAGATTGGCTACACCTTC.

The rearrangement joins TRBV5-1 to TRBJ1-6, with D tentatively TRBD1 (5 bases). CDR3 length: 14 amino acids. The V and J ends lost 1 base and 7 bases respectively, with 9 bases between them. The germline V gene encodes CDR1 SGHRS and CDR2 YFSETQ. CDR3 loop: CASSLQEGNSPLHF. DNA of the CDR3: TGCGCCAGCAGCTTGCAGGAGGGGAATTCACCCCTCCACTTT.

V gene TRBV12-3 or TRBV12-4 combines with J gene TRBJ1-2, with D perhaps matching TRBD1 (6 bases). CDR3 length: 13 amino acids. Trimming cost V 6 bases and J 5 bases, with 13 bases left between them. CDR3 amino acids: CASSLGQYYGYTF. The CDR3 region has the DNA TGTGCCAGCAGCTTGGGACAATATTATGGCTACACCTTC.

The rearrangement links TRBV5-1 to TRBJ2-5; TRBD2 aligns across 16 bases. The ends lost 3 bases at V and 4 bases at J; junction bases unmatched: 6. The CDR3 runs to 17 residues. Germline V gene sequence: CDR1 SGHRS, CDR2 YFSETQ. As DNA, the CDR3 is TGCGCCAGCAGCTCCGGGACTAGCGGGGGGGCAGTAGAGACCCAGTACTTC. It specifies CASSSGTSGGAVETQYF.

J is TRBJ2-1 and V is TRBV2; D possibly corresponds to TRBD2 (6 bases). The CDR3 extends over 13 amino acids. Deletions cut 6 bases from V and 4 bases from J, with 10 bases between. From germline, CDR1 is SNHLY and CDR2 FYNNEI. CDR3 nucleotides: TGTGCCAGCAGCCGGGACTCTTACAATGAGCAGTTCTTC. Its translation is CASSRDSYNEQFF.

Comment on this clone: The junction and the germline gene differ at one end; a read error may be behind it. The V call is TRBV7-2, the J call TRBJ2-5; tentatively, D is TRBD1 (5 bases). The CDR3 consists of 14 residues. Germline CDR1 reads SGHTA; CDR2 reads FQGNSA. The CDR3 loop is CASNLRAGRETQYF. The CDR3 DNA follows: TGTGCCAGCAACTTACGAGCAGGGCGAGAGACCCAGTACTTC.

V is TRBV29-1 and J is TRBJ2-7; TRBD1 agrees at 10 bases. This CDR3 is 15 amino acids long. The germline CDR1 and CDR2 sequences are SQVTM and ANQGSEA. The V gene end was trimmed by 2 bases and the J gene end by 1 base; junction bases not matched to a gene: 5. The DNA for the CDR3 is TGCAGCGTTGAACGTCGGACAGGGGGTTCCTACGAGCAGTACTTC. This encodes CSVERRTGGSYEQYF.

The V call is TRBV5-8, the J call TRBJ1-1; no clear D gene. The ends were cut back, 4 bases at V and 0 bases at J, with 7 bases in the middle. Germline V lookup: CDR1 SGHTS, CDR2 YDEGEE. This CDR3 has 13 residues. CDR3 sequence: CASSPYLNTEAFF. The CDR3 DNA reads as TGTGCCAGCAGCCCCTATTTGAACACTGAAGCTTTCTTT. Variable domain in full (rest from reference TRBV5-8 and TRBJ1-1): EAGVTQSPTHLIKTRGQQATLRCSPISGHTSVYWYQQALGLGLQFLLWYDEGEERNRGNFPPRFSGRQFPNYSSELNVNALELEDSALYLCASSPYLNTEAFFGQGTRLTVV.

The rearrangement joins TRBV28 to TRBJ1-2, with 7 bases fitting TRBD1. V shed 6 bases, J shed 6 bases, and the junction held 4 bases outside the gene matches. CDR3 length: 12 residues. Germline CDR1 and CDR2: MDHEN and SYDVKM. The chain's CDR3 is CASRYRGDGYTF. CDR3 in DNA: TGTGCCAGCAGGTACAGGGGTGATGGCTACACCTTC.

This chain links TRBV2 with TRBJ1-2; D unclear. Germline V gene sequence: CDR1 SNHLY, CDR2 FYNNEI. CDR3 length: 13 residues. V dropped 5 bases and J dropped 1 base, with 8 bases sitting between them. CDR3 region: CASSLQLNYGYTF. The CDR3 region has the DNA TGTGCCAGCAGTCTACAGCTTAACTATGGCTACACCTTC.

The chain carries TRBV19 and TRBJ1-1; D call uncertain. In germline, CDR1 is LNHDA, CDR2 SQIVND (reference sequence). This CDR3 has 13 amino acids. V was pared by 3 bases and J by 4 bases, with 9 bases between. DNA of the CDR3: TGTGCCAGTAGTATCCTCTCGCGCACTGAAGCTTTCTTT. Its protein is CASSILSRTEAFF.

The chain has TRBV2 and TRBJ2-5, with D maybe TRBD1 (5 bases). V lost 2 bases and J lost 2, with 12 bases in between. Germline assignment: CDR1 SNHLY and CDR2 FYNNEI. The CDR3 covers 15 residues. DNA for the CDR3: TGTGCCAGCAGTGAAAGTAGGACAAAACAAGAGACCCAGTACTTC. It specifies CASSESRTKQETQYF.

The J gene is TRBJ1-5, the V gene TRBV2; no clear D gene. Germline CDR1 reads SNHLY; CDR2 reads FYNNEI. This CDR3 has 13 amino acids. Deletions cut 9 bases from V and 9 bases from J, with 18 bases between. CDR3 bases: TGTGCCAGTCAACTAGGGTGGGTTTGGCCCCAGCATTTT. Its protein is CASQLGWVWPQHF. The variable domain in full, with the rest retrieved from reference TRBV2 and TRBJ1-5, is EPEVTQTPSHQVTQMGQEVILRCVPISNHLYFYWYRQILGQKVEFLVSFYNNEISEKSEIFDDQFSVERPDGSNFTLKIRSTKLEDSAMYFCASQLGWVWPQHFGDGTRLSIL.

The chain joins TRBV7-2 to TRBJ2-5; TRBD1 is a possible D gene (6 bases). The CDR3 loop spans 14 amino acids. V was cut by 4 bases and J by 1 base, with 10 bases left in between. Germline lookup yields CDR1 SGHTA and CDR2 FQGNSA. DNA of the CDR3: TGTGCCAGCAGCTCTGGGACAAGCCAAGAGACCCAGTACTTC. This gives the protein CASSSGTSQETQYF.

The rearrangement uses TRBV27 and TRBJ1-5; D possibly corresponds to TRBD1 (6 bases). Trimming removed 7 bases from V and 0 bases from J, with 19 bases in between. The germline CDR1 and CDR2 sequences are MNHEY and SMNVEV (reference sequence). This CDR3 comprises 17 residues. This chain's CDR3 is CASMGAYGSYSNQPQHF. The CDR3 bases are TGTGCCAGCATGGGGGCGTACGGGTCTTATAGCAATCAGCCCCAGCATTTT.

The V and J genes are TRBV28 and TRBJ1-2, with 7 bases that match TRBD1. The CDR3 totals 14 residues. V lost 5 bases to trimming and J lost 1 base; unmatched junction nucleotides: 4. CDR1 is MDHEN and CDR2 is SYDVKM in the germline V gene. In nucleotides, the CDR3 is TGTGCCAGCAGTGACAGGGTAGTTAACTATGGCTACACCTTC. This translates into CASSDRVVNYGYTF.

This clone has more than one count but fewer than ten. The rearrangement uses TRBV4-1 and TRBJ1-4, with D hard to call. Germline V lookup: CDR1 MGHRA, CDR2 YSYEKL. Trimming stripped 6 bases from V and 8 bases from J, with 7 bases between. This CDR3 has 11 residues. In nucleotides, the CDR3 is TGCGCCAGCAGGGGCTCAGAAAAACTGTTTTTT. Translated, it gives CASRGSEKLFF.

This clone was found once. The chain has TRBV5-1 and TRBJ1-2; TRBD1 matches 7 bases. CDR1 is SGHRS, CDR2 YFSETQ, per germline. Trimming took 4 bases from V and 10 from J; bases not matched to a gene: 10. This CDR3 contains 13 residues. CDR3 DNA sequence: TGCGCCAGCAGCATAGGGACAGCCGGGGACTACACCTTC. Translated, it gives CASSIGTAGDYTF.